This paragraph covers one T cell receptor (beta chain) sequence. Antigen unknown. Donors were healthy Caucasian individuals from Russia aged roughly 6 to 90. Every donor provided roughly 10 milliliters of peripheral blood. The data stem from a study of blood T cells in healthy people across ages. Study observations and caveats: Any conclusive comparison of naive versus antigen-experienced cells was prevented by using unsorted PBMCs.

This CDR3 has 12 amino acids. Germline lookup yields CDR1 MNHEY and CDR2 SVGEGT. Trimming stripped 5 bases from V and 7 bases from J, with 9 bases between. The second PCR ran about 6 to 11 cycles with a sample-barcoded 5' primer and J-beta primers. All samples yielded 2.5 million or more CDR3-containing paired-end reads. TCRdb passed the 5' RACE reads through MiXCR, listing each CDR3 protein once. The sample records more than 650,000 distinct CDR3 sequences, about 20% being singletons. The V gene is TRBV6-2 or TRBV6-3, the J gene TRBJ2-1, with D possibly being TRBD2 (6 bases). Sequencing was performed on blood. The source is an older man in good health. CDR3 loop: CASSPTRNEQFF. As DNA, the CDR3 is TGTGCCAGCAGTCCGACTAGAAATGAGCAGTTCTTC.